This entry is about one T cell receptor beta chain. Its recognized antigen is unknown. No much larger clone exists at a distance of one base, and base qualities are not known. In total, roughly 710 healthy bone marrow donors made up the cohort. All cohort members were sampled while nominally healthy, although unrecorded immune exposures were likely present. The donor tested CMV seronegative and was one of the 352 seronegative cohort members. Every donor gave a peripheral blood sample, and the peripheral blood mononuclear cells from that sample were used for TCR beta sequencing. The Qiagen DNeasy Blood Extraction Kit was used to extract genomic DNA from the blood cell samples. V is cut back by 5 bases and J by 4 bases, with 7 bases in the junction unmatched. CDR1 MNHNY and CDR2 SVGAGI are derived from the germline V gene (reference sequence). The CDR3 sequence holds 15 residues, the cysteine and phenylalanine included. Left in the record is the CDR3 DNA by itself, 45 bases read in frame from the first base.

This entry belongs to a study of cytomegalovirus exposure and HLA in healthy donors (dated by TCRdb to about 2017). Regarding the study in general: According to an earlier analysis of several hundred of the donors, about 190 million T cells yielded roughly 110 million unique TCR beta sequences and around 300 Gb of sequence data. To predict cytomegalovirus infection status, the study brought together high-throughput TCR immunosequencing, statistical association of individual TCRs with disease status, and machine learning. Four or five DR-DQ haplotypes were handled as single units for association and clustering because linkage in the cohort was strong. The study used immunosequencing to profile the T cell repertoires of 666 subjects and linked those repertoires to cytomegalovirus serostatus. In the later analysis, no new phenotypic data were used to find candidate immune exposures; instead, reliance was placed on TCR beta sequences and their occurrence across donors. Donor age, sex, ethnicity and CMV serostatus were compiled together with the repertoire data. Both class I and class II loci were covered by HLA typing, at four-digit resolution. A later genetic analysis used genome-wide SNP genotypes for about 60% of the roughly 700 donors, treating that subset as a discovery cohort. All discovery cohort repertoires had been generated on a single sequencing platform. A later analysis re-examined previously published TCR beta repertoires from more than 550 donors and added high-resolution HLA genotyping to investigate patterns of TCR occurrence. About 280 gigabases of sequencing data and tens of millions of unique TCR sequences were included in an early release covering roughly 600 HLA-typed donors. The study was designed to test whether signatures of past pathogen exposure could be identified by cataloging public T cell receptors. Typing coverage varied by locus: roughly 629-630 donors for A, B, C, DRB1 and DQB1; about 520 for DQA1; 600 to 610 for DPA1; 450 to 480 for DPB1. On average, about 240,000 unique TCR beta nucleotide sequences were sequenced per donor among a few hundred genotyped donors of the cohort, with roughly 18% of those sequences being non-productive. To decide whether each TCR beta V gene segment behaved as functional or pseudogenic, an earlier analysis of some 540 of the donors relied on high-throughput TCR beta sequencing. In addition to the first cohort of 650 to 800 subjects, a separate validation cohort of approximately 130 different subjects was used. Among the approximately 420 genotyped donors, approximately 76% belonged to the genetic ancestry cluster associated with self-reported Caucasian donors.

Libraries were made using the immunoSEQ multiplex PCR assay. The multiplex PCR relied on a mix of 60 forward primers for TCR Vbeta segments and 13 reverse primers for TCR Jbeta segments. The CDR3 region of rearranged TCR beta genes was amplified from genomic DNA by a multiplex PCR assay. Amplified TCR beta libraries were sequenced as 87-base-pair reads on the Illumina HiSeq System. The authors' analysis ran thus. In a later analysis, tens of millions of unique TCR beta chains were counted across the 650 to 750 repertoires, and approximately 11 million of these chains were shared by at least two donors. Raw reads were error-corrected and collapsed into unique sequences with a nearest-neighbor algorithm that merged closely related sequences to remove PCR and sequencing errors. V, D and J gene segments were assigned by aligning CDR3 sequences to IMGT reference sequences. For a sequence to be retained, a match of at least six nucleotides was required to both a V gene segment and a J gene segment. A rearrangement counted as productive if the CDR3 had no stop codons and remained in frame with V and J, and every other rearrangement counted as non-productive. Following IMGT convention, CDR3 was defined as the stretch from the second conserved V-encoded cysteine to the conserved J-encoded phenylalanine. The earlier analysis of about 610 of the donors excluded any sequence lacking an unambiguous match to a single V gene segment. An earlier analysis of 587 of the donors classified V segments as functional when productive rearrangements were above 56.7% and as segregating when the standard deviation between donors was above 5%. A statistical classification framework was built for diagnosing cytomegalovirus status from the catalog of TCR beta chain sequences. V and J gene assignment, in a later analysis, came from comparing TCR nucleotide sequences with IMGT/GENE-DB human TR gene sequences. Using the TCRdist pipeline, a later analysis assigned CDR3 sequences along with most-parsimonious VDJ recombination scenarios. In a later analysis, each TCR beta chain was defined by its CDR3 amino acid sequence together with its V-gene family, and reads lacking a unique V-gene family were excluded. To address suspected cross-contamination and a sequencing artifact, a later analysis removed 592 highly shared, low-generation-probability nucleotide sequences. In a later analysis, a clonal expansion index for each public chain was calculated from normalized within-repertoire ranks of inferred template counts. In a later analysis, generation probabilities were computed using a VDJ recombination model fitted to out-of-frame rearrangements, and the results were checked against IGoR. In a later analysis, hypergeometric tests were used to score TCR-TCR, TCR-HLA and TCR-CMV co-occurrence, with a repertoire-size bias correction applied to TCR pairs. In a later analysis, false discovery rates were estimated by permuting HLA or CMV assignments 20 times. In a later analysis, co-occurring TCRs were grouped using DBSCAN, and TCRdist sequence similarity was added for clustering within HLA-allele-positive subsets. For co-occurrence clustering, repertoires with fewer than 30,000 or more than 120,000 public chains were excluded, along with roughly 5 repertoires with anomalous nucleotide sharing. Sourced from immuneACCESS, this table was stored by TCRdb with only in-frame sequences that have V and J called. A share of the clones is absent; for the studies checked, an unresolved V gene accounts for under half, and the remainder has no known explanation. From that table come the V and J calls and clone size; the DNA was used to work out D and trimming. The sample table shows fewer than 250,000 clones, and 87% are seen once. 1.3% of the sample goes to the ten largest clones.

On the study overall, not on this receptor specifically: A further reported finding was that TCR beta sequences accurately predicted the HLA-A and HLA-B alleles for most subjects in the first cohort. Three of the identified cytomegalovirus-associated TCR beta chains were confirmed in vitro to be specific for cytomegalovirus antigens. Immune exposure information for the cohort was limited to CMV serostatus. Some IMGT-functional V segments, including TRBV6-2 and TRBV6-3, could not be told apart with the 87-base-pair reads, so those segments were excluded. Most CMV-associated TCR beta chains appeared to be HLA-restricted in a later analysis, and the HLA associations seemed to be driven largely by CMV exposure. A later genetic analysis associated a missense DCLRE1C variant with V-gene and J-gene trimming of TCR beta chains, and an independent cohort replicated the association. In a later analysis, the rate of TCR association differed among HLA loci, with DRB1 alleles having the most associated TCRs and HLA-C alleles having the fewest. Approximately 18 rarely observed V segments, including chromosome 9 orphons, were excluded from the earlier analysis of several hundred of the donors because counts were too low. The study listed 150 to 200 TCR beta chains as associated with cytomegalovirus. Roughly uniform sequencing depth across donors was assumed in presence/absence analyses, although this assumption may not hold. According to a later genetic analysis, donors in an Asian-associated ancestry cluster had fewer N-insertions in productive TCRs than the approximately 710-donor mean. A cluster of highly shared sequence variants was judged likely to represent a technical artifact of the sequencing pipeline. Because HLA typing was unavailable for some donors at each locus, only the typed subset was used in association tests. This cohort had only TCR beta chains sequenced, and the lack of alpha or paired-chain data limited which features could be detected. Specific HLA alleles were associated with some 15,000 TCR beta sequences at a false discovery rate of 0.05 in a later analysis. The classifier was reported to diagnose cytomegalovirus status with high specificity and sensitivity in both the original cohort and the validation cohort. In an earlier analysis of fewer than 700 of the donors, most TCR beta V segments appeared in productive rearrangements about 87% or about 30% of the time, broadly matching IMGT annotations. According to a later analysis, parvovirus B19, influenza, CMV and Epstein-Barr virus appeared linked to several top co-occurrence clusters. According to the authors, the approach could potentially be generalized to other disease states and immunological phenotypes. Linkage disequilibrium might explain the correlated functional status among segregating V segments, but an unknown experimental factor could not be ruled out. When HLA alleles, especially DR and DQ, strongly co-occurred, attributing TCR associations to individual alleles was difficult. While some public TCRs were present in many individuals, most TCR sequences turned up only very rarely across donors. A later analysis found that HLA-associated TCR beta chains were more clonally expanded and had lower generation probabilities than equally common non-associated chains.

Sequencing was done on a sample of PBMCs. The rearranged chain carries TRBV6-6 and TRBJ1-4, with TRBD1 identical over 7 junction bases. The receptor comes from a man between 25 and 39 years old in good health and CMV-seronegative. Read as DNA, the sequence is TGTGCCAGCAGTCCCCGGGACAGAAATAATGAAAAACTGTTTTTT. This codes for CASSPRDRNNEKLFF.